The 11 T cell receptor beta chains presented below share a single source sample, sequenced in a study of T cells in Graves' hyperthyroidism and ophthalmopathy. What was amplified from RNA transcripts were TCR beta CDR3 regions. Initially, a first-round RT-PCR of the TCR CDR3 employed the HTBI primer set. TCRdb analysed the multiplex PCR reads with MiXCR anew, one entry per CDR3 protein. The top ten hold less than 15% of the sample, which has hundreds of thousands of distinct CDR3 sequences, 14% to 15% seen once. The specimen sequenced was blood. The origin of the receptors is a man aged 18-30 years with Graves' ophthalmopathy.

The sample holds many counts of this clonotype. The chain has TRBV30 and TRBJ2-1; D gene uncertain. Trimming pared 0 bases from V and 7 bases from J, leaving 4 bases between. The CDR3 runs 11 residues. Germline CDR1 and CDR2: GTSNPN and SVGIG (reference sequence). The CDR3 sequence is CAWSVGNEQFF. The CDR3 bases are TGTGCCTGGAGTGTCGGGAATGAGCAGTTCTTC.

This clonotype was counted only a few times. The chain joins TRBV27 to TRBJ2-3; D may be TRBD1 or TRBD2 (6 bases each). Trimming cost V 4 bases and J 2 bases, with 16 bases left between them. The V gene's germline CDR1 is MNHEY and CDR2 SMNVEV (reference sequence). The length of the CDR3 is 16 residues. DNA for the CDR3: TGTGCCAGCAGTTCCAGGGGACTCGAATCCACAGATACGCAGTATTTT. Protein sequence: CASSSRGLESTDTQYF.

This clonotype was seen only a few times. A much larger clone lies one base from this, so it may be a read error. V is TRBV7-9 and J is TRBJ2-3; D uncertain. The V end lost 10 bases, the J end lost 2 bases, and 13 bases lay between the germline ends. This CDR3 comprises 13 residues. CDR1 and CDR2 (germline): SEHNR, FQNEAQ (reference sequence). The CDR3 bases are TGTGCCACCAGGCCGCTTATCACAGATACGCAGTATTTT. Translated, it gives CATRPLITDTQYF.

This clonotype was seen repeatedly, ten times or more. The rearrangement uses TRBV2 and TRBJ1-5, with 8 positions matching TRBD1. J gave up 6 bases and V 3 bases, and 7 bases lay outside the gene matches. CDR1 is SNHLY and CDR2 is FYNNEI in the germline V gene. The CDR3 spans 15 residues. In DNA form, the CDR3 reads TGTGCCAGCAGTGACCGGACAGGGCTAGGTCAGCCCCAGCATTTT. Translated, it gives CASSDRTGLGQPQHF.

The genes are TRBV7-9 and TRBJ1-2, with a tentative D call TRBD1 (6 bases). The CDR3 runs to 14 residues. Germline V gene data show CDR1 as SEHNR and CDR2 as FQNEAQ (reference sequence). V dropped 4 bases and J dropped 4 bases, with 13 bases sitting between them. The CDR3 here is CASSYPGQPYGYTF. CDR3 DNA: TGTGCCAGCAGCTACCCCGGACAGCCCTATGGCTACACCTTC.

J is TRBJ2-7 and V is TRBV14; maybe TRBD2 (6 bases). Looked up from germline, CDR1 is SGHDN and CDR2 is FVKESK. This CDR3 region has 14 residues. Trimming pared 3 bases from V and 2 bases from J, leaving 11 bases between. The CDR3 loop is CASSHWGEAYEQYF. In DNA, the CDR3 is TGTGCCAGCAGCCACTGGGGGGAGGCCTACGAGCAGTACTTC.

This clonotype was seen repeatedly, ten times or more. This CDR3 reads CASSPPNGVDEQFF. The CDR3 DNA follows: TGTGCCAGCTCACCACCAAACGGTGTCGATGAGCAGTTCTTC. V gene TRBV18 combines with J gene TRBJ2-1; D uncertain. V was clipped by 0 bases and J by 8 bases, with 11 bases between them. Germline V gene lookup returns CDR1 KGHSH and CDR2 LQKENI. This CDR3 spans 14 amino acids.

Many counts were recorded for this clonotype. The chain joins TRBV7-6 to TRBJ2-1, with 12 nucleotides matching TRBD2. This CDR3 has 15 amino acids. V shed 1 base, J shed 8 bases, and the junction held 3 bases outside the gene matches. Germline V gene sequence: CDR1 SGHVS, CDR2 FNYEAQ. The CDR3 coding sequence is TGTGCCAGCAGCTTAGACACTAGCGGGAGGCATGAGCAGTTCTTC. Translation gives CASSLDTSGRHEQFF.

This clonotype was seen repeatedly, ten times or more. The chain carries TRBV20-1 and TRBJ2-7; 7 bases are a match to TRBD1. The CDR3 has 11 amino acids. The J segment lost 2 bases and the V segment lost 8 bases, leaving 3 bases of the junction unmatched. The germline V gene has CDR1 DFQATT and CDR2 SNEGSKA (reference sequence). The CDR3 here is CSLGGTYEQYF. The CDR3 DNA reads TGCAGTCTAGGGGGCACCTACGAGCAGTACTTC.

The chain recombines TRBV9 with TRBJ2-1; 8 nucleotides match TRBD2. The CDR3 has 14 amino acids. Trimming took 3 bases from V and 4 from J; bases not matched to a gene: 3. CDR1 and CDR2 (germline): SGDLS, YYNGEE. For the CDR3, the DNA is TGTGCCAGCAGCGAGGCGGGGGGTTACAATGAGCAGTTCTTC. This codes for CASSEAGGYNEQFF.

This clonotype was observed a handful of times. This may arise from a read error, as a much more abundant clone is one base away. The rearrangement links TRBV20-1 to TRBJ1-3; D uncertain. The CDR3 runs 13 residues. In germline, CDR1 is DFQATT, CDR2 SNEGSKA (reference sequence). Written as DNA, the CDR3 is TGCAGTGCTAGTTATGTCTCTGGAAACACCGTATATTTT. This codes for CSASYVSGNTVYF.